Listed below are T cell receptor beta chains from one sample, sequenced in a study of T cell responses to AZD1222 COVID-19 vaccine. The assay was immunoSEQ multiplex PCR, and TCRdb's table has in-frame clones only and misses some. The sample lists 4,000 to 5,000 clones, about 88% occurring once. The source was peripheral blood, collected 28 days after the second AZD1222 dose. These receptor sequences come from an adult who received the AZD1222 COVID-19 vaccine. Each CDR3 is given with its conserved first and last residue. A D gene is named only where the DNA matches it firmly. Clone size is given for some rows only: seen once, a few or many times, or a class if the clone is expanded.

D	size	V	J	CDR3	DNA
.	.	TRBV3-1/TRBV3-2	TRBJ1-3	CASSQVPVSGNTIYF	TGTGCCAGCAGCCAAGTTCCGGTCTCTGGAAACACCATATATTTT
.	.	TRBV11-3	TRBJ2-1	CASSPASYNEQFF	TGTGCCAGCAGCCCGGCTTCCTACAATGAGCAGTTCTTC
.	.	TRBV6-1	TRBJ1-5	CASSEFQGRSGNQPQHF	TGTGCCAGCAGTGAATTCCAGGGGAGGTCCGGCAATCAGCCCCAGCATTTT
.	.	TRBV5-4	TRBJ2-7	CASSSWLGREQYF	TGTGCCAGCAGCTCCTGGCTCGGCCGCGAGCAGTACTTC
TRBD1	.	TRBV12-3/TRBV12-4	TRBJ2-7	CASSARQGSEQYF	TGTGCCAGCAGCGCCCGACAGGGGTCCGAGCAGTACTTC
TRBD1	once	TRBV28	TRBJ2-7	CASSSTGGITYEQYF	TGTGCCAGCAGTTCGACAGGGGGAATCACCTACGAGCAGTACTTC
.	.	TRBV7-6	TRBJ1-1	CASSLTGNTEAFF	TGTGCCAGCAGTCTTACAGGGAACACTGAAGCTTTCTTT
TRBD1	.	TRBV3-1/TRBV3-2	TRBJ1-1	CASRAGDRGSEAFF	TGTGCCAGCCGTGCTGGGGACAGGGGATCAGAAGCTTTCTTT
TRBD2	once	TRBV27	TRBJ2-6	CASSLRREGGTGANVLTF	TGTGCCAGCAGTTTAAGGAGAGAGGGAGGGACTGGGGCCAACGTCCTGACTTTC
TRBD2	.	TRBV19	TRBJ2-5	CASAAWTSGEETQYF	TGTGCCAGCGCCGCCTGGACTAGCGGGGAAGAGACCCAGTACTTC
TRBD2	.	TRBV18	TRBJ2-1	CASSQVVAGVFQFF	TGTGCCAGCTCGCAAGTGGTAGCGGGAGTTTTTCAGTTCTTC